This T cell receptor beta chain came from a study of CXCR3-negative and CXCR3-positive naive CD8 T cells. General study findings and limits: The TRB CDR3s that CXCR3-positive naive cells carried were more hydrophobic than those of CXCR3-negative naive cells. Upon cryopreservation, CXCR3 expression partially decreased, and most assays used fresh PBMCs.

As regards this clonotype: Its antigen is not identified.

This CDR3 region has 16 residues. Looked up from germline, CDR1 is MGHDK and CDR2 is SYGVNS. TRB cDNA libraries were made by UMI-labeled 5' RACE. Reanalyzing the 5' RACE reads, TCRdb keeps one entry per CDR3 protein, without DNA. This repertoire includes over 5,500 distinct CDR3 sequences. The V call is TRBV25-1, the J call TRBJ2-1; the D gene TCRdb calls, TRBD2, cannot be checked with no DNA. This receptor was obtained from a human donor in good health. Some clones in this sample may be carry-over from other donors' samples. The specimen sequenced was naive CXCR3- CD8+ T cells from blood. The subset here: CD45RO-CCR7+CD27+CD95- naive CD8+ T cells lacking CXCR3 (TNR3-). CDR3 sequence: CASSDPRLAGDNEQFF.